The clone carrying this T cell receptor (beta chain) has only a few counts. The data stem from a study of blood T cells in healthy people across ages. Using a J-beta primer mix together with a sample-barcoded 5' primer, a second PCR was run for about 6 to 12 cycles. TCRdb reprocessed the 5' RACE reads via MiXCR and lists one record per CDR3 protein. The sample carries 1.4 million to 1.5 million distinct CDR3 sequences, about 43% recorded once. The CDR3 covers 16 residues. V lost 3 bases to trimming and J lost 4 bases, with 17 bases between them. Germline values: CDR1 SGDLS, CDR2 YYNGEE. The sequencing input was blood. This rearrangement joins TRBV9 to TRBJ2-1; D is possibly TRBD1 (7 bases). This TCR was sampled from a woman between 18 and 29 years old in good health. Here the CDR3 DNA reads TGTGCCAGCAGCGCAACCAGGGGGAGGCTTTACAATGAGCAGTTCTTC. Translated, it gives CASSATRGRLYNEQFF.